The 18 T cell receptor beta chains listed next were all sequenced from one sample in a study of blood T cells in healthy people across ages. Combining a sample-barcoded 5' primer with a J-beta primer mix, a second PCR ran for about 7 to 12 cycles. A single record per CDR3 protein comes from TCRdb applying MiXCR to the 5' RACE reads. The sample shows 800,000 to 950,000 distinct CDR3 sequences, 25% to 30% of them seen only once. The sample was also reused in another study, on T cells of mothers and their children.

Sequencing input: blood. The origin of the receptors is a woman in her thirties or forties in good health.

J is TRBJ1-1 and V is TRBV10-3; D gene ambiguous. The CDR3 extends over 13 amino acids. From germline, CDR1 is ENHRY and CDR2 SYGVKD. The V and J ends lost 2 bases and 12 bases respectively, with 16 bases between them. The CDR3 DNA reads TGTGCCATCAGTGAGCGCGATCCCCCAAAAACTTTCTTT. Protein sequence: CAISERDPPKTFF.

The rearrangement joins TRBV28 to TRBJ2-5; unclear D gene. The DNA end lines up better with TRBJ2-7; the J call may be wrong. Per the germline V gene, CDR1 is MDHEN and CDR2 is SYDVKM. The length of the CDR3 is 14 residues. The CDR3 spells CASSITTRRYEQYF. Here the CDR3 DNA reads TGTGCCAGCAGTATCACGACCAGACGGTACGAGCAGTACTTC.

V usage is TRBV30 and J usage is TRBJ1-5, with a tentative D call TRBD1 (6 bases). Germline lookup yields CDR1 GTSNPN and CDR2 SVGIG (reference sequence). V lost 5 bases, J lost 4 bases, and 12 bases lay in between. The CDR3 covers 13 residues. The CDR3 DNA reads as TGTGCCTGGCAGGGGTTTGCGAATCAGCCCCAGCATTTT. Its protein product is CAWQGFANQPQHF.

A few counts support this clonotype. This rearrangement joins TRBV20-1 to TRBJ1-2, with TRBD1 as a possible D gene (6 bases). The CDR3 has 13 amino acids. Germline V lookup: CDR1 DFQATT, CDR2 SNEGSKA (reference sequence). Trimming left V 2 bases short and J 1 base short, with 8 bases between. CDR3 nucleotides: TGCAGTGCTAGAAGCAGGGGTAACTATGGCTACACCTTC. It yields the protein CSARSRGNYGYTF.

Notes on this clonotype: A junction end diverges from the germline sequence, so it may reflect a read error. The chain couples TRBV6-2 or TRBV6-3 to TRBJ1-1; D is unresolved. The CDR3 totals 14 residues. Germline values: CDR1 MNHEY, CDR2 SVGEGT. The CDR3 DNA reads TGTGCCGGCAGTTATAAAAGGGTTGCCACTGAAGCTTTCTTT. Translating gives CAGSYKRVATEAFF.

The V and J genes are TRBV27 and TRBJ1-1; tentative D call: TRBD1 (5 bases). This CDR3 spans 12 amino acids. The germline V gene has CDR1 MNHEY and CDR2 SMNVEV (reference sequence). Trimming pared 6 bases from V and 9 bases from J, leaving 14 bases between. The CDR3 spells CASSSPRGKAFF. For the CDR3, the DNA is TGTGCCAGCAGCTCCCCGCGGGGGAAAGCTTTCTTT.

The V call is TRBV4-2, the J call TRBJ2-7, with D possibly called TRBD1 or TRBD2 (6 bases each). Germline lookup yields CDR1 LGHNA and CDR2 YNFKEQ. The CDR3 runs to 15 residues. V was pared by 0 bases and J by 4 bases, with 13 bases between. Written as DNA, the CDR3 is TGTGCCAGCAGCCAAGATAGGGGGGCCAATTACGAGCAGTACTTC. It yields the protein CASSQDRGANYEQYF.

The chain employs TRBV6-1 and TRBJ1-2; 8 nucleotides match TRBD1. Germline V CDR1 and CDR2: MNHNS, SASEGT. This CDR3 is 17 amino acids long. V was pared by 6 bases and J by 4 bases, with 16 bases of the junction left unmatched. The CDR3 protein is CASRMERTGGATYGYTF. CDR3 in DNA: TGTGCCAGCAGGATGGAAAGAACAGGGGGTGCCACCTATGGCTACACCTTC.

CDR3: CASSQIAGEITDTQYF. The CDR3 DNA follows: TGCGCCAGCAGCCAAATAGCGGGGGAGATCACAGATACGCAGTATTTT. The chain employs TRBV4-1 and TRBJ2-3, with TRBD2 matching over 9 bases. Trimming removed 2 bases from V and 2 bases from J; junction bases left unmatched: 5. Germline CDR1 is MGHRA and CDR2 is YSYEKL. CDR3 length: 16 amino acids.

V usage is TRBV27 and J usage is TRBJ2-7; perhaps TRBD2 as D (5 bases). With 0 bases removed from V and 6 bases from J, the gap between germline ends came to 12 bases. There are 14 residues in the CDR3. Germline CDR1 and CDR2: MNHEY and SMNVEV (reference sequence). This CDR3 reads CASSLSTAGLEQYF. CDR3 in DNA: TGTGCCAGCAGTTTATCGACGGCCGGACTCGAGCAGTACTTC.

This clonotype occurred many times. The chain employs TRBV12-3 or TRBV12-4 and TRBJ2-3, with D maybe TRBD1 (5 bases). V was pared by 6 bases and J by 0 bases, with 10 bases between. This CDR3 spans 14 amino acids. The CDR3 nucleotides read TGTGCCAGCAGAGTGGGGCCTAGCACAGATACGCAGTATTTT. This sequence encodes CASRVGPSTDTQYF.

In this sample, this clonotype turned up a few times. The V and J genes are TRBV30 and TRBJ1-6; D may be TRBD1 (5 bases). The germline V gene encodes CDR1 GTSNPN and CDR2 SVGIG (reference sequence). This CDR3 contains 15 residues. Deletions cut 4 bases from V and 2 bases from J, with 12 bases between. CDR3: CAWTGRIAYNSPLHF. The CDR3 nucleotides are TGTGCCTGGACAGGGAGAATCGCCTATAATTCACCCCTCCACTTT.

This clonotype was detected many times. The rearrangement links TRBV6-1 to TRBJ2-7; a weak D match, TRBD1 (6 bases). This CDR3 region has 15 residues. CDR1 and CDR2 from the germline V gene are MNHNS and SASEGT. Trimming took 1 base from V and 3 from J, leaving 13 bases between them. The CDR3 bases are TGTGCCAGCAGTGAAGAGGACAGAGGATACTACGAGCAGTACTTC. Protein product: CASSEEDRGYYEQYF.

This clonotype turned up a few times. This chain uses TRBV18 with TRBJ2-5; 9 bases line up with TRBD1. Trimming cost V 3 bases and J 4 bases; bases outside gene matches: 6. Germline V lookup: CDR1 KGHSH, CDR2 LQKENI. The CDR3 loop spans 15 amino acids. The CDR3 here is CASSPTGQGRETQYF. The DNA for the CDR3 is TGTGCCAGCTCACCCACTGGACAGGGGAGAGAGACCCAGTACTTC.

This clonotype came up many times. This chain joins TRBV11-2 and TRBJ2-5, with 9 bases aligning to TRBD1. After removal of 5 bases from V and 4 bases from J, the junction contained 5 bases not matched to a gene. Germline V gene data show CDR1 as SGHAT and CDR2 as FQNNGV. CDR3 length equals 14 residues. The chain's CDR3 is CASSQQGAGETQYF. CDR3 sequence (DNA): TGTGCCAGCAGCCAACAGGGGGCCGGAGAGACCCAGTACTTC. Filled out from reference TRBV11-2 and TRBJ2-5, the complete variable domain reads EAGVAQSPRYKIIEKRQSVAFWCNPISGHATLYWYQQILGQGPKLLIQFQNNGVVDDSQLPKDRFSAERLKGVDSTLKIQPAKLEDSAVYLCASSQQGAGETQYFGPGTRLLVL.

This clonotype was seen more than once but under ten times. CDR3 loop: CASSEIGAGGPDTQYF. The CDR3 nucleotides read TGTGCCAGCAGTGAGATCGGGGCGGGGGGTCCAGATACGCAGTATTTT. The chain combines TRBV28 with TRBJ2-3; TRBD2 agrees at 8 bases. The CDR3 runs to 16 residues. Trimming cost V 5 bases and J 4 bases; bases outside gene matches: 11. Germline loops: CDR1 MDHEN, CDR2 SYDVKM.

This clonotype was counted ten times or more. The rearrangement joins TRBV9 to TRBJ2-7; tentative D call: TRBD1 (7 bases). The V end was cut by 2 bases, the J end by 1 base, with 10 bases between. The CDR3 spans 14 residues. From germline, CDR1 is SGDLS and CDR2 YYNGEE. The CDR3 region has the DNA TGTGCCAGCAGCGTGCGGGACAGATCCTACGAGCAGTACTTC. Translation gives CASSVRDRSYEQYF.

CDR3 coding DNA: TGCGCCAGCGCGTTGGCGGGGGTGGATGAGCAGTTCTTC. This translates into CASALAGVDEQFF. This chain links TRBV5-1 with TRBJ2-1; 7 nucleotides align to TRBD2. The CDR3 sequence is 13 residues long. Germline V gene lookup returns CDR1 SGHRS and CDR2 YFSETQ. V was clipped by 7 bases and J by 8 bases; unmatched bases: 9.